Presented here are 20 T cell receptor beta chains from one specimen sequenced in a study of blood T cell repertoires in COVID-19. Repertoires were generated with immunoSEQ multiplex PCR, while TCRdb's copy carries only in-frame clones and drops some. The top ten clones hold 3.5% to 4.5% of a sample with about 210,000 clones, 70% to 90% of them seen once. The material sequenced was PBMCs or T cells enriched from blood (not recorded which). These receptors all come from a man aged 30 to 39 with acute COVID-19.

The table lists this clone with a few counts. The chain is built from TRBV5-1 and TRBJ1-2, with D possibly being TRBD1 (5 bases). The CDR3 runs to 14 residues. The germline V gene has CDR1 SGHRS and CDR2 YFSETQ. The ends were cut back, 2 bases at V and 8 bases at J, with 16 bases in the middle. Written as DNA, the CDR3 is TGCGCCAGCAGCTTACCGGGACCCGCGGGAGGCTACACCTTC. Translated: CASSLPGPAGGYTF.

This clone has more than one count but fewer than ten. The chain recombines TRBV16 with TRBJ1-3; perhaps TRBD1 as D (6 bases). CDR3 length: 15 amino acids. Germline assignment: CDR1 KGHSY and CDR2 FQNENV. The V gene lost 5 bases and the J gene lost 0 bases, with 11 bases spanning the gap. The CDR3 bases are TGTGCCAGCAGCAACCGGACAGACTCTGGAAACACCATATATTTT. Its protein is CASSNRTDSGNTIYF.

This sequence joins TRBV13 and TRBJ1-2, with 7 bases identical to TRBD1. Per germline, CDR1 PRHDT and CDR2 FYEKMQ (reference sequence). The V gene end was trimmed by 6 bases and the J gene end by 3 bases; junction bases not matched to a gene: 4. This CDR3 region has 13 residues. CDR3 in DNA: TGTGCCAGCAGTCAAGGGGGCTACTATGGCTACACCTTC. Encoded protein: CASSQGGYYGYTF.

The V and J genes are TRBV28 and TRBJ1-5; a weak D match, TRBD1 (5 bases). V lost 5 bases to trimming and J lost 6 bases, with 17 bases between them. Germline CDR1 is MDHEN and CDR2 is SYDVKM. This CDR3 contains 15 residues. CDR3 sequence: CASSTDMGRGQPQHF. The CDR3 DNA follows: TGTGCCAGCAGTACCGACATGGGAAGGGGTCAGCCCCAGCATTTT.

There are many counts of this clone. The V call is TRBV7-2, the J call TRBJ1-1; perhaps TRBD1 as D (6 bases). The germline V and J ends were trimmed by 5 bases and 1 base, with 11 bases remaining between them. Germline values: CDR1 SGHTA, CDR2 FQGNSA. The CDR3 is 14 amino acids. The CDR3 nucleotides are TGTGCCAGCAGCACGGGACACCCGAACACTGAAGCTTTCTTT. Translation: CASSTGHPNTEAFF.

This clone came up once. The chain carries TRBV28 and TRBJ2-3, with 14 bases aligning to TRBD2. Trimming took 4 bases from V and 6 from J; bases not matched to a gene: 9. Germline CDR1 and CDR2: MDHEN and SYDVKM. This CDR3 spans 17 amino acids. CDR3 in amino acids: CASSSPRTSGGFDTQYF. The CDR3, as DNA: TGTGCCAGCAGTTCGCCGAGGACTAGCGGGGGGTTTGATACGCAGTATTTT.

This clone showed up just a few times. This sequence joins TRBV5-6 and TRBJ2-7; TRBD2 aligns across 8 bases. The CDR3 covers 14 residues. The V segment lost 4 bases and the J segment 4 bases; nucleotides outside the gene matches: 7. The germline gives CDR1 SGHDT, CDR2 YYEEEE. CDR3 amino acids: CASSKLAALYEQYF. In DNA form, the CDR3 reads TGTGCCAGCAGCAAACTAGCGGCCCTGTACGAGCAGTACTTC.

This clone was recorded a few times. This rearrangement joins TRBV7-2 to TRBJ2-5; TRBD2 matches at 9 bases. This CDR3 has 14 residues. The germline CDR1 and CDR2 sequences are SGHTA and FQGNSA. The junction had 7 bases not matched to a gene; V was cut back by 7 bases and J by 4 bases. The CDR3 protein is CASTRGGMVETQYF. CDR3 bases: TGTGCCAGCACGCGGGGGGGCATGGTAGAGACCCAGTACTTC. The whole variable domain, remainder taken from reference TRBV7-2 and TRBJ2-5, is GAGVSQSPSNKVTEKGKDVELRCDPISGHTALYWYRQSLGQGLEFLIYFQGNSAPDKSGLPSDRFSAERTGGSVSTLTIQRTQQEDSAVYLCASTRGGMVETQYFGPGTRLLVL.

With regard to this clone: Other DNA sequences from this sample encode an identical CDR3 as well. This chain joins TRBV10-2 and TRBJ1-5, with D tentatively TRBD1 (5 bases). In germline, CDR1 is WSHSY, CDR2 SAAADI. The germline V and J ends were trimmed by 0 bases and 7 bases, with 13 bases remaining between them. The CDR3 has 15 residues. The DNA for the CDR3 is TGCGCCAGCAGTGAGTCTGGGGGGGGGAACCAGCCCCAGCATTTT. Translating it yields CASSESGGGNQPQHF.

The rearrangement uses TRBV2 and TRBJ2-4; weak D call: TRBD2 (5 bases). The germline V and J ends were trimmed by 8 bases and 6 bases, with 20 bases remaining between them. The CDR3 has 15 amino acids. Germline CDR1 reads SNHLY; CDR2 reads FYNNEI. CDR3 coding DNA: TGTGCCAGCGCCGGGAACACCCTCCCGGGAAACATTCAGTACTTC. Protein sequence: CASAGNTLPGNIQYF.

This clone was picked up a small number of times. The chain employs TRBV27 and TRBJ1-6; 8 nucleotides align to TRBD1. Germline CDR1 MNHEY, CDR2 SMNVEV (reference sequence). The CDR3 length is 17 residues. Trimming at V came to 5 bases and at J to 4 bases, leaving 10 bases not matched to a gene. The CDR3 DNA sequence: TGTGCCAGCAGTCCCAGGCAGGGGGCAGCGTATAATTCACCCCTCCACTTT. Translation: CASSPRQGAAYNSPLHF.

The rearrangement uses TRBV2 and TRBJ1-4; D not certain. The length of the CDR3 is 14 residues. Per germline, CDR1 SNHLY and CDR2 FYNNEI. V was pared by 4 bases and J by 7 bases, with 13 bases between. CDR3 bases: TGTGCCAGCAGTGTGGGCAGTATCTCTGAAAAACTGTTTTTT. Encoded protein: CASSVGSISEKLFF.

The chain links TRBV5-4 to TRBJ2-7; 8 nucleotides match TRBD1. The CDR3 consists of 14 residues. Trimming took 0 bases from V and 7 from J; bases not matched to a gene: 6. Germline V CDR1 and CDR2: SGHNT, YYREEE (reference sequence). The CDR3 is CASSLGGQEREQYF. The CDR3 nucleotides are TGTGCCAGCAGCTTGGGGGGACAGGAGAGAGAGCAGTACTTC.

The V gene is TRBV11-2, the J gene TRBJ1-1; no reliable D call. The germline V and J ends were trimmed by 5 bases and 8 bases, with 12 bases remaining between them. Germline V gives CDR1 SGHAT, CDR2 FQNNGV. There are 12 residues in the CDR3. The chain's CDR3 is CASSHTNQEAFF. The CDR3 coding sequence is TGTGCCAGCAGCCATACTAATCAAGAAGCTTTCTTT.

This rearrangement joins TRBV6-5 to TRBJ1-1; the D gene is possibly TRBD1 (6 bases). Trimming removed 8 bases from V and 6 bases from J, with 10 bases in between. The CDR3 runs to 11 residues. Germline-derived CDR1 and CDR2 are MNHEY and SVGAGI. CDR3: CASHEGAEAFF. The CDR3 bases are TGTGCCAGCCACGAGGGGGCTGAAGCTTTCTTT.

The V and J genes are TRBV27 and TRBJ1-6, with TRBD1 matching 8 bases. Germline trimming cut 5 bases from V and 2 bases from J; bases unmatched to any gene: 5. From germline, CDR1 is MNHEY and CDR2 SMNVEV (reference sequence). The CDR3 runs to 16 residues. Here the CDR3 reads CASSRTGLAYNSPLHF. The CDR3 nucleotides read TGTGCCAGCAGTCGGACAGGGTTAGCCTATAATTCACCCCTCCACTTT.

This clone came up a few times. The rearrangement links TRBV5-5 to TRBJ2-1; 9 bases match TRBD2. The CDR3 has 17 residues. Germline V CDR1 and CDR2: SGHKS, YYEKEE (reference sequence). J gave up 3 bases and V 2 bases, and 9 bases lay outside the gene matches. This chain's CDR3 is CASSFHERGVLYNEQFF. DNA for the CDR3: TGTGCCAGCAGCTTTCATGAGCGGGGGGTACTCTACAATGAGCAGTTCTTC.

The chain joins TRBV19 to TRBJ1-5, with a tentative D call TRBD1 (6 bases). V lost 5 bases and J 0 bases, leaving 8 bases between the germline ends. This CDR3 contains 14 residues. Germline assignment: CDR1 LNHDA and CDR2 SQIVND (reference sequence). CDR3 nucleotide sequence: TGTGCCAGTAGTTGGGGGCTTAGCAATCAGCCCCAGCATTTT. Translation: CASSWGLSNQPQHF.

The chain uses TRBV6-6 and TRBJ1-4; no firm D call. This CDR3 spans 13 amino acids. Trimming pared 6 bases from V and 8 bases from J, leaving 13 bases between. CDR1 and CDR2 from the germline V gene are MNHNY and SVGAGI (reference sequence). CDR3 sequence (DNA): TGTGCCAGCAGGGGAGGGAGCTCCGAAAAACTGTTTTTT. It is translated as CASRGGSSEKLFF.

The chain combines TRBV10-1 with TRBJ1-2; D is undetermined. V was trimmed by 0 bases and J by 6 bases, leaving 8 bases between them. The CDR3 consists of 13 residues. The germline gives CDR1 WNHNN, CDR2 SYGVQD (reference sequence). CDR3 loop: CASSESRGNGYTF. The CDR3 region has the DNA TGCGCCAGCAGTGAGTCGAGAGGGAATGGCTACACCTTC.